One T cell receptor (beta chain) is described in this entry. What it binds is unknown. Some clones are missing from TCRdb's copy, which holds only in-frame ones; the method was immunoSEQ multiplex PCR. The data contain 68,000 or so clones, roughly 86% of them seen just once; the ten biggest clones take up about 8.2%. The sample comes from a study of T cell responses to AZD1222 COVID-19 vaccine. Study-wide results and limits: Among those given AZD1222, only five or six were seropositive at baseline. The study found Spike-specific TCR breadth and depth rose after two AZD1222 doses. Spike-wide coverage was observed for vaccine-associated CD4 TCRs, with dominant responses at 160-218 and 743-854. Donors were mostly white British, more females; clonal diversity possibly underestimated.

This CDR3 is 13 amino acids long. V lost 6 bases and J lost 5; bases outside the gene matches: 4. CDR1 and CDR2 (germline): MNHEY, SVGAGI. J is TRBJ2-5 and V is TRBV6-5; 9 bases agree with TRBD1. The sequencing used peripheral blood, collected on day 0 of AZD1222 vaccination. This TCR came from an adult in good health. The CDR3 loop reads CASRYRGQETQYF. CDR3 nucleotide sequence: TGTGCCAGCAGATACAGGGGGCAGGAGACCCAGTACTTC.